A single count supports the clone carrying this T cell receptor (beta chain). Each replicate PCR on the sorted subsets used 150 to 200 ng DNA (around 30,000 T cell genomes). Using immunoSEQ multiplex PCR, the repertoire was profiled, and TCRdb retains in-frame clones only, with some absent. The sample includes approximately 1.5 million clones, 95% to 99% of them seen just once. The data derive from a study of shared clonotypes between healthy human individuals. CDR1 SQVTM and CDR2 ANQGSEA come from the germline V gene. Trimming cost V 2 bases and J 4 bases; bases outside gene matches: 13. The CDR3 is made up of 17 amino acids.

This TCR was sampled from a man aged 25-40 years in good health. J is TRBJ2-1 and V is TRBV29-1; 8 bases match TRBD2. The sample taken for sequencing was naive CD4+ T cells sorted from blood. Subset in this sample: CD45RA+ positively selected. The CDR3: CSVEPQKAGALYNEQFF. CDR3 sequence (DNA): TGCAGCGTTGAACCTCAAAAAGCGGGGGCGCTTTACAATGAGCAGTTCTTC.